These 20 T cell receptor beta chains share one sample of origin, sequenced in a study of cytomegalovirus exposure and HLA in healthy donors. Generated by immunoSEQ multiplex PCR, the TCRdb table keeps only in-frame clones and is missing some. In the table there are over 45,000 clones, more than 80% of which are singletons. The sample comprised PBMCs. All receptors derive from a woman between 18 and 30 years old in good health and CMV-seronegative.

The chain uses TRBV2 and TRBJ1-2; 8 nucleotides align to TRBD1. J gave up 3 bases and V 1 base, and 7 bases lay outside the gene matches. The CDR3 is 16 amino acids. Germline values: CDR1 SNHLY, CDR2 FYNNEI. CDR3 protein: CASSEVGQGLYYGYTF. The CDR3 bases are TGTGCCAGCAGTGAAGTAGGACAGGGTTTATACTATGGCTACACCTTC.

This sequence joins TRBV7-9 and TRBJ2-7; the match to TRBD2 covers 7 bases. This CDR3 has 13 residues. CDR1 is SEHNR and CDR2 is FQNEAQ in the germline V gene (reference sequence). Trimming removed 10 bases from V and 3 bases from J; junction bases left unmatched: 9. CDR3 DNA sequence: TGTGCCACCCAGGAGGGAGGGGACTACGAGCAGTACTTC. Amino acid sequence: CATQEGGDYEQYF.

The chain employs TRBV20-1 and TRBJ1-2; D remains ambiguous. Germline-derived CDR1 and CDR2 are DFQATT and SNEGSKA (reference sequence). The CDR3 loop spans 11 amino acids. Deletions cut 3 bases from V and 8 bases from J, with 10 bases between. CDR3 sequence: CSASHQWGYTF. The CDR3 DNA reads as TGCAGTGCTAGCCATCAGTGGGGCTACACCTTC.

The chain joins TRBV9 to TRBJ2-5; D is uncertain. This CDR3 region has 13 residues. Germline CDR1 reads SGDLS; CDR2 reads YYNGEE. Trimming cost V 1 base and J 0 bases, with 4 bases left between them. Here the CDR3 reads CASSVTYQETQYF. DNA of the CDR3: TGTGCCAGCAGCGTAACTTACCAAGAGACCCAGTACTTC.

This chain connects TRBV4-3 to TRBJ1-5, with unresolved D. CDR1 and CDR2 (germline): LGHNA, YSLEER. This CDR3 contains 15 residues. V shed 0 bases and J shed 2 bases, with 8 bases lying between them. CDR3 in amino acids: CASSQEGGRNQPQHF. Here the CDR3 DNA reads TGCGCCAGCAGCCAAGAGGGAGGCCGCAATCAGCCCCAGCATTTT.

This rearrangement joins TRBV4-3 to TRBJ2-3, with 7 bases that match TRBD2. Trimming cost V 2 bases and J 4 bases; bases outside gene matches: 9. Germline V gene sequence: CDR1 LGHNA, CDR2 YSLEER. This CDR3 region has 16 residues. The CDR3 coding sequence is TGCGCCAGCAGCCAAAAGCGGGGAGGAGGACCAGATACGCAGTATTTT. It specifies CASSQKRGGGPDTQYF.

V usage is TRBV13 and J usage is TRBJ1-4, with TRBD1 identical over 7 bases. The trim removed 2 bases at V and 6 bases at J, leaving 6 bases unmatched. The V gene's germline CDR1 is PRHDT and CDR2 FYEKMQ (reference sequence). This CDR3 is built from 15 residues. The CDR3 here is CASSLNVQGDEKLFF. CDR3 nucleotides: TGTGCCAGCAGCTTAAATGTTCAGGGGGATGAAAAACTGTTTTTT.

This chain uses TRBV7-2 with TRBJ2-5; D is perhaps TRBD2 (6 bases). The germline gives CDR1 SGHTA, CDR2 FQGNSA. Deletions cut 1 base from V and 4 bases from J, with 19 bases between. The CDR3 totals 17 residues. CDR3 DNA sequence: TGTGCCAGCAGCTTAGTATCGTGGAGGGCCCTCGGAGAGACCCAGTACTTC. Its translation: CASSLVSWRALGETQYF.

V usage is TRBV7-6 and J usage is TRBJ2-3, with 12 nucleotides matching TRBD2. Germline V gene sequence: CDR1 SGHVS, CDR2 FNYEAQ. The V gene end was trimmed by 5 bases and the J gene end by 2 bases; junction bases not matched to a gene: 5. The CDR3 spans 16 residues. CDR3 sequence (DNA): TGTGCCAGCAGCCTTACTAGCGGGGGGTCCACAGATACGCAGTATTTT. Its protein is CASSLTSGGSTDTQYF.

The CDR3 protein is CASSVRFLDTEAFF. CDR3 sequence (DNA): TGTGCCAGCAGCGTCAGGTTCCTGGACACTGAAGCTTTCTTT. V is TRBV7-2 and J is TRBJ1-1; D call uncertain. Per germline, CDR1 SGHTA and CDR2 FQGNSA. CDR3 size: 14 residues. The germline V and J ends were trimmed by 5 bases and 3 bases, with 13 bases remaining between them.

J is TRBJ1-1 and V is TRBV9; 9 bases are shared with TRBD1. CDR1 and CDR2 (germline): SGDLS, YYNGEE. V shed 3 bases and J 2 bases; nucleotides not matched to a gene: 5. This CDR3 comprises 15 residues. CDR3 nucleotide sequence: TGTGCCAGCAGCGCATGGACAGGGGTTAACACTGAAGCTTTCTTT. Its translation: CASSAWTGVNTEAFF.

The chain has TRBV28 and TRBJ2-3; possible D gene TRBD2, 6 bases. From germline, CDR1 is MDHEN and CDR2 SYDVKM. The ends were cut back, 8 bases at V and 4 bases at J, with 13 bases in the middle. This CDR3 contains 13 residues. CDR3 sequence reads: CASGQTSPDTQYF. CDR3 DNA sequence: TGTGCCAGCGGTCAGACTAGTCCAGATACGCAGTATTTT.

The rearrangement uses TRBV6-1 and TRBJ2-7, with D tentatively TRBD1 (5 bases). The germline V and J ends were trimmed by 6 bases and 2 bases, with 11 bases remaining between them. There are 13 residues in the CDR3. Germline CDR1 reads MNHNS; CDR2 reads SASEGT. CDR3 sequence: CASRPGHAYEQYF. The CDR3 DNA is TGTGCCAGCAGGCCCGGACATGCCTACGAGCAGTACTTC.

The chain joins TRBV5-4 to TRBJ2-3; possibly TRBD2 for D (5 bases). The V gene lost 3 bases and the J gene lost 2 bases, with 16 bases spanning the gap. The CDR3 runs 16 residues. Germline CDR1 is SGHNT and CDR2 is YYREEE (reference sequence). The CDR3: CASSSRRPRITDTQYF. CDR3 coding DNA: TGTGCCAGCAGCTCCCGGAGGCCTAGGATCACAGATACGCAGTATTTT.

V and J are TRBV4-1 and TRBJ1-2; D unresolved. This CDR3 spans 13 amino acids. Trimming stripped 0 bases from V and 8 bases from J, with 10 bases between. Looked up from germline, CDR1 is MGHRA and CDR2 is YSYEKL. CDR3 protein: CASSQDERGGYTF. Written as DNA, the CDR3 is TGCGCCAGCAGCCAAGATGAACGGGGAGGCTACACCTTC.

The chain combines TRBV29-1 with TRBJ1-1, with TRBD1 matching over 7 bases. CDR1 SQVTM and CDR2 ANQGSEA come from the germline V gene. Trimming took 0 bases from V and 1 from J; bases not matched to a gene: 5. The CDR3 runs to 15 residues. CDR3 in DNA: TGCAGCGTTGAAGACACTGACAGGGCGAACACTGAAGCTTTCTTT. Amino acid sequence: CSVEDTDRANTEAFF.

The genes are TRBV19 and TRBJ2-7, with D possibly being TRBD1 (5 bases). Between the trimmed V and J ends, which lost 2 bases and 3 bases, there was a span of 11 bases. Germline CDR1 reads LNHDA; CDR2 reads SQIVND (reference sequence). This CDR3 spans 14 amino acids. The CDR3 loop reads CASSIRGRVYEQYF. The DNA for the CDR3 is TGTGCCAGTAGTATAAGGGGCAGAGTCTACGAGCAGTACTTC.

J is TRBJ1-2 and V is TRBV6-5; 7 nucleotides align to TRBD1. Germline V lookup: CDR1 MNHEY, CDR2 SVGAGI. With V trimmed by 2 bases and J by 4 bases, 7 bases remained unmatched. The length of the CDR3 is 15 residues. CDR3 coding DNA: TGTGCCAGCAGTTACGAAGGGACAGCTCGCTATGGCTACACCTTC. It specifies CASSYEGTARYGYTF.

The chain is built from TRBV5-6 and TRBJ1-1; 7 nucleotides line up with TRBD1. The CDR3 runs to 13 residues. Germline V lookup: CDR1 SGHDT, CDR2 YYEEEE. With V trimmed by 0 bases and J by 9 bases, 5 bases remained unmatched. DNA of the CDR3: TGTGCCAGCAGCTTGGGGACAGGAAAAAAAGCTTTCTTT. Amino acid sequence: CASSLGTGKKAFF.

The rearrangement uses TRBV7-6 and TRBJ2-6; no reliable D call. Germline assignment: CDR1 SGHVS and CDR2 FNYEAQ. The CDR3 sequence is 14 residues long. V was pared by 5 bases and J by 4 bases, with 9 bases between. The CDR3 loop reads CASSPISGANVLTF. CDR3 in DNA: TGTGCCAGCAGCCCCATTTCAGGGGCCAACGTCCTGACTTTC.